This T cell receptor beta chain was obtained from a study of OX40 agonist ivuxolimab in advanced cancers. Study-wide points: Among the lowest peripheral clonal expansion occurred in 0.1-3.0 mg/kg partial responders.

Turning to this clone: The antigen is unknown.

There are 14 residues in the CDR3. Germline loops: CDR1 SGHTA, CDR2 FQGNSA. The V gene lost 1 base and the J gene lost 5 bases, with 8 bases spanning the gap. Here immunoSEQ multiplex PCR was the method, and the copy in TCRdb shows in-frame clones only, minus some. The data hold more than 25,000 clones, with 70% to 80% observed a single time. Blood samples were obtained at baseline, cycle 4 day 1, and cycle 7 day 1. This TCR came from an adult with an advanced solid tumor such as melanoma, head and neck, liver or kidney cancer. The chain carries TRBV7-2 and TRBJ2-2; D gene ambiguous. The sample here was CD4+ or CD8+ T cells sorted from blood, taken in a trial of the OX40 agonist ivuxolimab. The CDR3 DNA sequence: TGTGCCAGCAGCTTAGATTTCGAGACCGGGGAGCTGTTTTTT. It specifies CASSLDFETGELFF.